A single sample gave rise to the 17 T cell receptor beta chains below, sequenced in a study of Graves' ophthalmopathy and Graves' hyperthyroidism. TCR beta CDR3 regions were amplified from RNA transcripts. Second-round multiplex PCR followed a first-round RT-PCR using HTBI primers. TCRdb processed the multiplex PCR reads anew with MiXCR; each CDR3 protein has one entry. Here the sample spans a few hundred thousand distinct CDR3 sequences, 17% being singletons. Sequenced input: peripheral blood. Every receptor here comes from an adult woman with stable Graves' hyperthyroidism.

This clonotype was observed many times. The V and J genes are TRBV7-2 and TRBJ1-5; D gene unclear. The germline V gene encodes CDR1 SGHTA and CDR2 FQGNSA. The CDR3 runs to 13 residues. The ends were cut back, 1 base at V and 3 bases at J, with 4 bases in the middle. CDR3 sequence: CASSLDANQPQHF. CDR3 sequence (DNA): TGTGCCAGCAGCTTAGACGCCAATCAGCCCCAGCATTTT.

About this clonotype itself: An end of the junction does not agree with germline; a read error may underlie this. CDR3: CATSRSGAVRSWSTEALF. The CDR3 bases are TGTGCCACCAGCAGATCAGGGGCGGTCAGAAGTTGGAGCACTGAAGCTCTTTTT. This chain joins TRBV15 and TRBJ1-1; a possible D gene is TRBD1 (6 bases). The V gene's germline CDR1 is LNHNV and CDR2 YYDKDF (reference sequence). The CDR3 extends over 18 amino acids.

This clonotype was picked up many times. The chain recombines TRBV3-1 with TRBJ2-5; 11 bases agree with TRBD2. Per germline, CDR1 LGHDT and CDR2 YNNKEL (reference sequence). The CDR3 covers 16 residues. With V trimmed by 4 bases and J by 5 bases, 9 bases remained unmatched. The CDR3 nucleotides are TGTGCCAGCAGCCCGGGGGGTAGCGGGAGGGTGGAGACCCAGTACTTC. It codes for CASSPGGSGRVETQYF.

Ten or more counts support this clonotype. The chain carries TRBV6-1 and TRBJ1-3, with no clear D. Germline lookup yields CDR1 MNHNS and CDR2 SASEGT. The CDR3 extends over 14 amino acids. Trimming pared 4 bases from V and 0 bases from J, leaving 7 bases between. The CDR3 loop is CASSGYSSGNTIYF. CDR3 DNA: TGTGCCAGCAGTGGGTACAGCTCTGGAAACACCATATATTTT.

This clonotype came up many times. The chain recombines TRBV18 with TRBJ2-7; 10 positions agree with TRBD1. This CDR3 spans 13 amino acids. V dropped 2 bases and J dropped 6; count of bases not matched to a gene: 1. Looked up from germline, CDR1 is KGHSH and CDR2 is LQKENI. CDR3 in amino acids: CASSPGTGAEQYF. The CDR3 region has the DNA TGTGCCAGCTCACCAGGGACAGGGGCCGAGCAGTACTTC. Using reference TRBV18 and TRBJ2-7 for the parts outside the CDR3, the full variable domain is NAGVMQNPRHLVRRRGQEARLRCSPMKGHSHVYWYRQLPEEGLKFMVYLQKENIIDESGMPKERFSAEFPKEGPSILRIQQVVRGDSAAYFCASSPGTGAEQYFGPGTRLTVT.

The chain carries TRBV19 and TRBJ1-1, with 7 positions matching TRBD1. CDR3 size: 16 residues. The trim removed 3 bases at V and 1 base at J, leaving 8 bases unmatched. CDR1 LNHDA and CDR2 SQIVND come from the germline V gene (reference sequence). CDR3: CASSIGTAQANTEAFF. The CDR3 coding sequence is TGTGCCAGTAGTATCGGGACAGCTCAAGCGAACACTGAAGCTTTCTTT.

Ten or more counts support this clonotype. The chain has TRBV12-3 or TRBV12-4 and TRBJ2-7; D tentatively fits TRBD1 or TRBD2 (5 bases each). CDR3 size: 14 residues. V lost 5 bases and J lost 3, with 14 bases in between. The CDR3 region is CASSRPGRHYEQYF. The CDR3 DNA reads TGTGCCAGCAGTCGTCCGGGACGGCACTACGAGCAGTACTTC.

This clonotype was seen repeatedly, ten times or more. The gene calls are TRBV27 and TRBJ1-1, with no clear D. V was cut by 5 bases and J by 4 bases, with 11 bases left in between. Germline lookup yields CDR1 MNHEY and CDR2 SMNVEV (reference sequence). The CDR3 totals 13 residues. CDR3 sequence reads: CASSLRSVTEAFF. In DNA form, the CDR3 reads TGTGCCAGCAGTCTCAGGAGTGTCACTGAAGCTTTCTTT.

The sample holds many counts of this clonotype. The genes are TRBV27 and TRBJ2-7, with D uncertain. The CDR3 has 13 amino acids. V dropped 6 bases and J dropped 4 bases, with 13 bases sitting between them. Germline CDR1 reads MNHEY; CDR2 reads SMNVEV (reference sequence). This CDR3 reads CASSLPAPYEQYF. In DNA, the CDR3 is TGTGCCAGCAGCCTTCCTGCCCCATACGAGCAGTACTTC.

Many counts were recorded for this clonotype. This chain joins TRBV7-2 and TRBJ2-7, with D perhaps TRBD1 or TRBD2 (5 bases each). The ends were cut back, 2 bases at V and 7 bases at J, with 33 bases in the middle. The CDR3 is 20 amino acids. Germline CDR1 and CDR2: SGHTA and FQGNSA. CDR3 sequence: CASSLPEPPFGATYPVEQYF. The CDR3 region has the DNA TGTGCCAGCAGCTTACCGGAACCGCCCTTCGGGGCGACGTATCCTGTAGAGCAGTACTTC.

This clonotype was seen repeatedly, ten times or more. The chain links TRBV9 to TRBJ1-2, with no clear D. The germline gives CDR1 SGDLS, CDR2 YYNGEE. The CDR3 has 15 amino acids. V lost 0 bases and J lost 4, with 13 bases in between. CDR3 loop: CASSVEAGGFYGYTF. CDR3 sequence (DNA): TGTGCCAGCAGCGTAGAGGCAGGAGGATTCTATGGCTACACCTTC.

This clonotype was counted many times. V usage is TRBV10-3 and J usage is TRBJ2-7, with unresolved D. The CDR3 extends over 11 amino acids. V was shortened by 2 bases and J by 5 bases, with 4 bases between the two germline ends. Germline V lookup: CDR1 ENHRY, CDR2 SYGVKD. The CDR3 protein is CAISESHEQYF. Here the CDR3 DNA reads TGTGCCATCAGTGAGAGCCACGAGCAGTACTTC.

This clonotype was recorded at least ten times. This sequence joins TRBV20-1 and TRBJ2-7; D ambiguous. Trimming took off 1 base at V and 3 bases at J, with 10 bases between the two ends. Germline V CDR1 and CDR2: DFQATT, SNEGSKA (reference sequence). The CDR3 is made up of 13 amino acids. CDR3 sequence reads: CSARARNDYEQYF. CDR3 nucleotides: TGCAGTGCTAGAGCTCGGAATGACTACGAGCAGTACTTC.

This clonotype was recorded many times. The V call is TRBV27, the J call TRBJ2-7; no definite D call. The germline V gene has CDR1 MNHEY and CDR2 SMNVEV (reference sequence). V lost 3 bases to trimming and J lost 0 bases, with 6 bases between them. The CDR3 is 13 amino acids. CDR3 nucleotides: TGTGCCAGCAGTTTCTTGAGCTCCTACGAGCAGTACTTC. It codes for CASSFLSSYEQYF.

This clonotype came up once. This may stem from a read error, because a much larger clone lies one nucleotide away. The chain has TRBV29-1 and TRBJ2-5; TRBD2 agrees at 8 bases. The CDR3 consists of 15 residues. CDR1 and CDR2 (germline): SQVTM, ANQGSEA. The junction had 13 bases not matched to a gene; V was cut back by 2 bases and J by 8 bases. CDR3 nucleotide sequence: TGCAGCGTTGAATATCCAGCGGGAGATCGAGATACCCAGTACTTC. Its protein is CSVEYPAGDRDTQYF.

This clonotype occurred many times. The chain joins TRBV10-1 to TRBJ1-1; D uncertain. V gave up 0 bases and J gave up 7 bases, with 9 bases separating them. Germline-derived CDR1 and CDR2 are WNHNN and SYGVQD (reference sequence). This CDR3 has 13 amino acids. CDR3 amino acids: CASSESMTGEAFF. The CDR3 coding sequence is TGCGCCAGCAGTGAGTCGATGACGGGTGAAGCTTTCTTT.

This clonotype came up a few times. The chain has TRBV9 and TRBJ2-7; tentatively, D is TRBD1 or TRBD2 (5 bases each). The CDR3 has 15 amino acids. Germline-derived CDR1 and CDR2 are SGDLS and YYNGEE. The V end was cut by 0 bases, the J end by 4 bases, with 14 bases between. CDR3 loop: CASSVGGGQRYEQYF. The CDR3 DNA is TGTGCCAGCAGCGTAGGGGGCGGCCAGCGGTACGAGCAGTACTTC.